The 17 T cell receptor beta chains below were found in one sample sequenced in a study of PD-L1 blockade in urothelial cancer. The data were produced by immunoSEQ multiplex PCR, yet TCRdb's version contains in-frame clones alone and is incomplete. The data show around 53,000 clones, about 80% seen once. Sample: PBMCs, taken around atezolizumab (anti-PD-L1) treatment. The source is a middle-aged man with urothelial cancer.

Here the CDR3 DNA reads TGTGCCAGCAGCTCCTCCGGACATATCCAAGCTTTCTTT. Its translation: CASSSSGHIQAFF. The chain employs TRBV7-9 and TRBJ1-1, with D possibly TRBD1 on 5 matching bases. The CDR3 has 13 amino acids. Trimming took off 4 bases at V and 9 bases at J, with 15 bases between the two ends. Germline CDR1 SEHNR, CDR2 FQNEAQ (reference sequence).

The V call is TRBV7-9, the J call TRBJ1-3, with a tentative D call TRBD1 (5 bases). Per the germline V gene, CDR1 is SEHNR and CDR2 is FQNEAQ (reference sequence). The CDR3 is 12 amino acids. The CDR3 DNA is TGTGCAGATGGGGGGTATGGAAACACCATATATTTT. Translated: CADGGYGNTIYF.

This chain uses TRBV7-6 with TRBJ2-7; D is possibly TRBD1 (5 bases). Trimming took off 4 bases at V and 5 bases at J, with 9 bases between the two ends. CDR3 length equals 12 residues. Germline V gives CDR1 SGHVS, CDR2 FNYEAQ. The CDR3 protein is CASSSTTDEQYF. The CDR3 coding sequence is TGTGCCAGCAGCTCAACGACAGACGAGCAGTACTTC.

The genes are TRBV5-1 and TRBJ2-7; 9 bases are a match to TRBD1. J lost 1 base, V lost 0 bases, and 11 bases had no gene match. Per germline, CDR1 SGHRS and CDR2 YFSETQ. This CDR3 has 18 residues. The CDR3 DNA follows: TGCGCCAGCAGCTTGGCCTTTAGGAGACAGGGGGGGTCCTACGAGCAGTACTTC. This encodes CASSLAFRRQGGSYEQYF.

The rearrangement uses TRBV30 and TRBJ2-1; D gene uncertain. Per germline, CDR1 GTSNPN and CDR2 SVGIG (reference sequence). This CDR3 contains 12 residues. V lost 3 bases and J lost 10, with 13 bases in between. CDR3 residues: CAWSLPGEEQFF. The CDR3 DNA follows: TGTGCCTGGAGCCTTCCGGGTGAGGAGCAGTTCTTC.

The V gene is TRBV5-1, the J gene TRBJ2-2; possibly TRBD1 for D (6 bases). The germline V gene encodes CDR1 SGHRS and CDR2 YFSETQ. This CDR3 region has 16 residues. Between the trimmed V and J ends, which lost 0 bases and 7 bases, there was a span of 16 bases. This CDR3 reads CASSLGGGAGHGELFF. CDR3 DNA sequence: TGCGCCAGCAGCTTGGGAGGGGGAGCCGGTCACGGGGAGCTGTTTTTT.

The rearrangement uses TRBV30 and TRBJ2-1, with 13 bases lining up with TRBD2. Unmatched junction bases numbered 6, after V lost 3 bases and J lost 4 bases. The germline V gene encodes CDR1 GTSNPN and CDR2 SVGIG (reference sequence). The CDR3 has 16 residues. In nucleotides, the CDR3 is TGTGCCTGGAGCCCGGGACTAGCGGGACCTTACAATGAGCAGTTCTTC. Its translation: CAWSPGLAGPYNEQFF.

V is TRBV4-1 and J is TRBJ1-1; D unresolved. Trimming shortened V by 0 bases and J by 10 bases, and 21 bases separated the two germline ends. Germline assignment: CDR1 MGHRA and CDR2 YSYEKL. The length of the CDR3 is 16 residues. Here the CDR3 reads CASSQDTRGWVGGAFF. The CDR3 DNA is TGCGCCAGCAGCCAAGATACGAGAGGGTGGGTCGGAGGAGCTTTCTTT.

The chain employs TRBV4-2 and TRBJ2-3; the D gene is possibly TRBD2 (7 bases). Germline values: CDR1 LGHNA, CDR2 YNFKEQ. This CDR3 is 18 amino acids long. V lost 5 bases and J lost 1, with 22 bases in between. Here the CDR3 DNA reads TGTGCCAGCAGCTCCCGGGGGGCCCCTGAGGGAGGCACAGATACGCAGTATTTT. Its translation: CASSSRGAPEGGTDTQYF.

This clone was seen only once. The CDR3 region is CASSLPSGWYEAFF. The CDR3 region has the DNA TGTGCCAGCAGCTTACCCTCCGGGTGGTATGAAGCTTTCTTT. This chain joins TRBV5-5 and TRBJ1-1, with D unresolved. Deletions cut 2 bases from V and 7 bases from J, with 15 bases between. CDR3 size: 14 residues. Germline V CDR1 and CDR2: SGHKS, YYEKEE (reference sequence).

The rearrangement uses TRBV11-2 and TRBJ2-7; D not resolved. The CDR3 spans 11 residues. The germline V gene has CDR1 SGHAT and CDR2 FQNNGV. Trimming pared 5 bases from V and 7 bases from J, leaving 9 bases between. The CDR3 region has the DNA TGTGCCAGCAGCCCCGGCAGGGAGCAGTACTTC. This encodes CASSPGREQYF.

This sequence joins TRBV23-1 and TRBJ1-2; D possibly corresponds to TRBD1 (5 bases). TRBV23-1 is an open reading frame whose function is uncertain. With 8 bases removed from V and 0 bases from J, the gap between germline ends came to 13 bases. The length of the CDR3 is 14 residues. The CDR3 DNA sequence: TGCGCCAGCCCCTGGGGCGCAGCTAACTATGGCTACACCTTC. Translation gives CASPWGAANYGYTF.

The chain uses TRBV28 and TRBJ2-7, with D possibly matching TRBD1 (5 bases). Between the trimmed V and J ends, which lost 8 bases and 2 bases, there was a span of 13 bases. The CDR3 extends over 13 amino acids. Germline V gene data show CDR1 as MDHEN and CDR2 as SYDVKM. CDR3 coding DNA: TGTGCCAGCTACTCGACAGCTGCCTACGAGCAGTACTTC. Amino acids: CASYSTAAYEQYF.

This clone was counted a single time. V gene TRBV18 combines with J gene TRBJ1-2; the D gene is possibly TRBD1 (6 bases). This CDR3 has 13 amino acids. CDR1 is KGHSH and CDR2 is LQKENI in the germline V gene. V lost 0 bases and J lost 8, with 10 bases in between. In nucleotides, the CDR3 is TGTGCCAGCTCACCACCCACAGGGCTAGGCTACACCTTC. It specifies CASSPPTGLGYTF. The entire variable domain, with the rest obtained from reference TRBV18 and TRBJ1-2, is as follows: NAGVMQNPRHLVRRRGQEARLRCSPMKGHSHVYWYRQLPEEGLKFMVYLQKENIIDESGMPKERFSAEFPKEGPSILRIQQVVRGDSAAYFCASSPPTGLGYTFGSGTRLTVV.

The gene calls are TRBV19 and TRBJ2-1; D is possibly TRBD1 (7 bases). Germline loops: CDR1 LNHDA, CDR2 SQIVND (reference sequence). The CDR3 covers 15 residues. V gave up 3 bases and J gave up 6 bases, with 15 bases separating them. CDR3 DNA sequence: TGTGCCAGTAGTATTCAGGGGGGACGCGCCAATGAGCAGTTCTTC. The encoded protein is CASSIQGGRANEQFF.

Notes on this clone: The CDR3 does not close with the conserved phenylalanine or tryptophan, likely indicating a read error. No DNA is shown, since the ends of the CDR3 on it are uncertain; the CDR3 is the one TCRdb lists. This CDR3 is CTSSQTGEDAFLV. This chain connects TRBV1 to TRBJ1-2; the D call in the table, TRBD1, was not verified against the DNA. TRBV1 is recorded as a pseudogene. The CDR3 is made up of 13 amino acids, end residues included.

The V gene is TRBV2, the J gene TRBJ1-4; perhaps TRBD1 as D (5 bases). Trimming shortened V by 4 bases and J by 4 bases, and 13 bases separated the two germline ends. Germline V lookup: CDR1 SNHLY, CDR2 FYNNEI. The CDR3 covers 15 residues. The DNA for the CDR3 is TGTGCCAGCAGTGGGGGGAAGGGAGGTAATGAAAAACTGTTTTTT. Its translation is CASSGGKGGNEKLFF.